This T cell receptor (beta chain) was sequenced in a study of Ad26.COV2.S vaccination and SARS-CoV-2 variants. Overall study context: The authors gave Ad26.COV2.S intramuscularly, either once or twice 56 days apart.

Worth noting for this clone: No antigen is known for it.

Study-wide findings and caveats: Non-spike TCR breadth did not differ much between vaccine and placebo recipients.

Profiling relied on immunoSEQ multiplex PCR, and the TCRdb table lists in-frame clones only, not all of them. The top ten hold roughly 3.5% of the sample, which has approximately 280,000 clones, approximately 89% seen once. The CDR3 extends over 14 amino acids. CDR1 GTSNPN and CDR2 SVGIG come from the germline V gene (reference sequence). With 3 bases removed from V and 2 bases from J, the gap between germline ends came to 12 bases. Specified treatment: roughly 18 received Ad26.COV2.S at low or high dose, single or two shots; 5 received placebo; per-sample allocation not given. Vaccine and placebo recipients were sampled on day 63 after the first injection. Adults aged 18-55 years in Boston included the donor. Ad26 vector vaccine expressed Wuhan-strain SARS-CoV-2 spike.

This clonotype was obtained from a person between 18 and 65 years old who received the Ad26.COV2.S COVID-19 vaccine or a placebo. The rearrangement links TRBV30 to TRBJ2-3; no definite D call. The sample consisted of peripheral blood, taken in a trial of Ad26.COV2.S vaccine versus placebo. Here the CDR3 DNA reads TGTGCCTGGAGAACCAGGAGTACCACAGATACGCAGTATTTT. It yields the protein CAWRTRSTTDTQYF.